This T cell receptor beta chain is from a study of T-cell memory formation after mild COVID-19. Findings and limits, study-wide: Some clones that responded were present in memory (sampled pre-infection), which suggests cross-reactive memory joined.

The CDR3 runs to 13 residues. Germline CDR1 and CDR2: SQVTM and ANQGSEA. Trimming shortened V by 8 bases and J by 1 base, and 12 bases separated the two germline ends. This clonotype came up a few times. What it recognizes is unknown. Each CDR3 protein is one row after TCRdb ran MiXCR on the 5' RACE reads. This sample has 410,000 or so distinct CDR3 sequences; more than 20% occur once, and the top ten carry roughly 14%. The receptor's source is an adult woman who had mild COVID-19 (a few samples of this study predate the infection). Cell type and time point are not known. Sample: PBMCs or a T cell subset sorted from them (not recorded which). The genes are TRBV29-1 and TRBJ2-1, with a weak D call TRBD2 (6 bases). The CDR3 sequence: CSSGTESYNEQFF. The CDR3 DNA reads TGCAGCTCTGGGACTGAATCCTACAATGAGCAGTTCTTC.